The clone carrying this T cell receptor beta chain was found a few times. Its antigen is unidentified. TCR beta CDR3 regions were amplified from RNA. HTBI primers were used for first-round RT-PCR of the TCR CDR3. TCRdb ran MiXCR on the multiplex PCR reads and lists one entry per CDR3 protein. The sample includes 650,000 to 700,000 distinct CDR3 sequences, 17% of them seen just once. The sample originates from a study of T cells in Graves' hyperthyroidism and ophthalmopathy. The overall study: The initial diagnosis was the point when peripheral blood was collected, ahead of any treatment.

Findings and limits, study-wide: The model anticipated ophthalmopathy a median about six months pre-onset. Most expanded thyroid clonotypes above 0.001 recurred in blood.

The germline V gene encodes CDR1 SGHAT and CDR2 FQNNGV. V gave up 1 base and J gave up 5 bases, with 6 bases separating them. This CDR3 has 14 amino acids. The sequence was collected from a man aged 50-60 years with Graves' hyperthyroidism. V is TRBV11-2 and J is TRBJ2-6; D call uncertain. Sequences were obtained from blood. The CDR3 protein is CASSLVFRANVLTF. As DNA, the CDR3 is TGTGCCAGCAGCTTAGTCTTCCGGGCCAACGTCCTGACTTTC. Full variable domain (outside the CDR3, taken from reference TRBV11-2 and TRBJ2-6): EAGVAQSPRYKIIEKRQSVAFWCNPISGHATLYWYQQILGQGPKLLIQFQNNGVVDDSQLPKDRFSAERLKGVDSTLKIQPAKLEDSAVYLCASSLVFRANVLTFGAGSRLTVL.